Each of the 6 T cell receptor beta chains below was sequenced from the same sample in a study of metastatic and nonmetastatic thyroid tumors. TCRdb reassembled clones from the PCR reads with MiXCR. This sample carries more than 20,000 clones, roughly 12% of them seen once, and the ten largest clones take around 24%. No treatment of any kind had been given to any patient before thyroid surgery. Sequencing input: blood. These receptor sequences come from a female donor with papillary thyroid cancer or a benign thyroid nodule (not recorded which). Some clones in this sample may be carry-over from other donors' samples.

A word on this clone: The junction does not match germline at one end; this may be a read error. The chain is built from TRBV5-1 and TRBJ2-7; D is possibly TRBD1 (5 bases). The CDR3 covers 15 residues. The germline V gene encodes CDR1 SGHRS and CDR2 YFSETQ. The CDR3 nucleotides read TGCGACAGCAGCTCCCTCCAGGGTGTAAACTACGAGCAGTACTTC. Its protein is CDSSSLQGVNYEQYF.

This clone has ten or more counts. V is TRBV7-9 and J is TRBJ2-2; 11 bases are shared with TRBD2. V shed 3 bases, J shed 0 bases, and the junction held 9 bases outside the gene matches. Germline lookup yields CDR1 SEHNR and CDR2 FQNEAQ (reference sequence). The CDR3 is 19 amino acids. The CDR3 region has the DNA TGTGCCAGCAGCTTCAGGGCCCTAGCGGGAGGAACGAACACCGGGGAGCTGTTTTTT. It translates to CASSFRALAGGTNTGELFF.

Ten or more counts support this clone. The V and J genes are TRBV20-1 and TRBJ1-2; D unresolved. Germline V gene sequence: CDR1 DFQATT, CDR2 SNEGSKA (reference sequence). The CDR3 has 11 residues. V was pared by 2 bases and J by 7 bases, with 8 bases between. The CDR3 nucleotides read TGCAGTGCTAGATTTAATCGTGGCTACACCTTC. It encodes CSARFNRGYTF.

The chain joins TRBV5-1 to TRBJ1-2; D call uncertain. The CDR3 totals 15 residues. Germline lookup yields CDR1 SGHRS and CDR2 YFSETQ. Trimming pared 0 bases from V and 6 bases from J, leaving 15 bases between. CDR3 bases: TGCGCCAGCAGCTTGGGAGGGAGGGCGTCTGATGGCTACACCTTC. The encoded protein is CASSLGGRASDGYTF.

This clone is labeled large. CDR3 sequence: CATTRGGLSYEQYF. CDR3 nucleotide sequence: TGTGCCACCACTCGGGGCGGGTTGAGTTACGAGCAGTACTTC. V usage is TRBV6-1 and J usage is TRBJ2-7; either TRBD1 or TRBD2 may supply D (5 bases each). CDR1 and CDR2 (germline): MNHNS, SASEGT. V was shortened by 10 bases and J by 4 bases, with 20 bases between the two germline ends. This CDR3 is built from 14 residues.

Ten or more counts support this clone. The chain's CDR3 is CASREQGAQETQYF. In DNA form, the CDR3 reads TGTGCCAGCAGGGAGCAGGGGGCCCAAGAGACCCAGTACTTC. This chain links TRBV6-1 with TRBJ2-5; 8 bases agree with TRBD1. V shed 6 bases, J shed 1 base, and the junction held 4 bases outside the gene matches. The CDR3 length is 14 residues. Germline V gene data show CDR1 as MNHNS and CDR2 as SASEGT.